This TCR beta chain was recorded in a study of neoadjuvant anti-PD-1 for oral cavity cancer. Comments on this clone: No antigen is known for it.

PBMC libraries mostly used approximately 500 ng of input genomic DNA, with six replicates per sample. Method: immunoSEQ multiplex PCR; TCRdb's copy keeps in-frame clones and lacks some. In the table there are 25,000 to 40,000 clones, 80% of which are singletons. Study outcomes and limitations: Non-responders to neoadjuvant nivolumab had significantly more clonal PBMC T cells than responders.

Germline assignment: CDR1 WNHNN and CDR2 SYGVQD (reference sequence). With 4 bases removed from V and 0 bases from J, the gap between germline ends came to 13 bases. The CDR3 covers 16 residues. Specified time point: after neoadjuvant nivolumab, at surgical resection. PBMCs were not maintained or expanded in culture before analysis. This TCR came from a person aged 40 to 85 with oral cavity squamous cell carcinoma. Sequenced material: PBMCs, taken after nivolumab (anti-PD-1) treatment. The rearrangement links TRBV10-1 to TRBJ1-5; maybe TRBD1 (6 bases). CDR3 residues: CASSVNDRPSNQPQHF. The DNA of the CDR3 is TGCGCCAGCAGTGTCAATGACAGGCCTAGCAATCAGCCCCAGCATTTT.